This T cell receptor beta chain was retrieved from a study of graft-versus-host responses after intestinal transplantation. Overall study context: Tacrolimus and steroids were given for 3 to 4 years to all recipients after anti-thymocyte globulin induction. Study results and caveats: GvH clones turned up in recipient marrow; some had shown up first in ileum or blood.

As regards this clone: Its antigen is unidentified.

Generated by immunoSEQ multiplex PCR, the TCRdb table keeps only in-frame clones and is missing some. This sample has about 93,000 clones, with approximately 92% found just once. Trimming took 6 bases from V and 5 from J; bases not matched to a gene: 4. From germline, CDR1 is MGHRA and CDR2 YSYEKL. This CDR3 comprises 12 residues. The sequencing here drew on unstimulated CD8+ T cells sorted from spleen or lymph node cells, taken before intestinal transplant. The clonotype comes from a human donor who received an intestinal transplant. This chain uses TRBV4-1 with TRBJ2-7; 7 bases map to TRBD1. The CDR3 bases are TGCGCCAGCAGTCAGGGGGAGAACGAGCAGTACTTC. Translated, it gives CASSQGENEQYF.